This TCR beta chain was identified during a study of cytomegalovirus exposure and HLA in healthy donors. PCR was performed using 60 Vbeta and 13 Jbeta primers. The repertoire was sequenced with immunoSEQ multiplex PCR; TCRdb's copy has only in-frame clones and lacks some. The sample records 100,000 to 150,000 clones, around 74% being singletons. This CDR3 comprises 18 residues. The V and J ends lost 0 bases and 3 bases, in that order; junction bases with no gene match: 6. The germline V gene has CDR1 ENHRY and CDR2 SYGVKD. To note about this clone: No antigen is known for it.

Study findings and constraints: Among TCR beta chains, those listed as cytomegalovirus-associated numbered more than 150.

The material sequenced was PBMCs. The V gene is TRBV10-3, the J gene TRBJ2-7, with 15 positions matching TRBD2. The receptor was isolated from a male donor in good health and CMV-seronegative. CDR3 amino acids: CAISESYGTSGRSYEQYF. CDR3 coding DNA: TGTGCCATCAGTGAGTCGTACGGGACTAGCGGGAGGAGCTACGAGCAGTACTTC.